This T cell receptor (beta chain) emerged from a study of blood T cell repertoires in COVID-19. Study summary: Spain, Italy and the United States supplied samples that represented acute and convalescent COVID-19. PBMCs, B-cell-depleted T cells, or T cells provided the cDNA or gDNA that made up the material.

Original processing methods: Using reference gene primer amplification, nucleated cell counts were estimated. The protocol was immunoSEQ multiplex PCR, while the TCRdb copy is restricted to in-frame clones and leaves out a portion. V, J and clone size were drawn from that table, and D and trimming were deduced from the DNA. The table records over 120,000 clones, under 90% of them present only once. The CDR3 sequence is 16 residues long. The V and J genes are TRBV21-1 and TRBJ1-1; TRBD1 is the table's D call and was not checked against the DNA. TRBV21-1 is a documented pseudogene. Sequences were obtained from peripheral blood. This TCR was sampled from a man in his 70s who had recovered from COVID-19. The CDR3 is CASSNLGACGNTEAFF. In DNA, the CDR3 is TGTGCCAGCAGCAACTTAGGGGCCTGTGGGAACACTGAAGCTTTCTTT.